This is a list of T cell receptor beta chains from one sample in a study of control samples from healthy donors and cancer patients. Clones were read by immunoSEQ multiplex PCR, and TCRdb kept only the in-frame ones, dropping some. The sample holds roughly 88,000 clones, more than 80% seen once. The sample was blood. The source of these receptors is a man between 18 and 29 years old in good health. CDR3s include the opening cysteine and the closing phenylalanine or tryptophan. The D gene is left open where the match is weak. Not every row has a clone size; where given, it reads once, few, many or a size class.

v_call	d_call	clone_size	j_call	cdr3_aa	cdr3_nt
TRBV12-5	.	.	TRBJ2-1	CASGFSYEQFF	TGTGCTAGTGGTTTCAGCTATGAGCAGTTCTTC
TRBV6-4	TRBD2	.	TRBJ2-1	CASSSSGGVTYNEQFF	TGTGCCAGCAGCTCTAGCGGGGGGGTTACCTACAATGAGCAGTTCTTC
TRBV9	TRBD2	.	TRBJ2-7	CASSQTGGGSNYEQYF	TGTGCCAGCAGTCAAACGGGAGGAGGTTCCAACTACGAGCAGTACTTC
TRBV6-5	.	.	TRBJ2-7	CAHGLSYEQYF	TGTGCCCACGGTCTCTCCTACGAGCAGTACTTC
TRBV30	TRBD1	.	TRBJ1-5	CAWSGGQGNQPQHF	TGTGCCTGGAGCGGGGGACAGGGAAATCAGCCCCAGCATTTT
TRBV19	.	.	TRBJ1-1	CASSQGWNTEAFF	TGTGCCAGTAGCCAGGGGTGGAACACTGAAGCTTTCTTT
TRBV2	.	.	TRBJ1-5	CASSWGQPQHF	TGTGCCAGCAGTTGGGGGCAGCCCCAGCATTTT
TRBV6-5	.	.	TRBJ1-2	CASSRGGGADYGYTF	TGTGCCAGCAGTCGCGGAGGGGGGGCGGACTATGGCTACACCTTC
TRBV19	.	.	TRBJ1-1	CASSMTLVEAAFF	TGTGCCAGTAGTATGACGTTGGTGGAGGCAGCTTTCTTT
TRBV10-3	.	.	TRBJ2-2	CAISFDSTGELFF	TGTGCCATCAGTTTCGACAGCACCGGGGAGCTGTTTTTT
TRBV5-1	.	.	TRBJ2-7	CASSLVAGGEQYF	TGCGCCAGCAGCTTGGTTGCAGGAGGAGAGCAGTACTTC
TRBV29-1	.	.	TRBJ1-1	CSVEDPGGIVGNTEAFF	TGCAGCGTTGAAGATCCGGGCGGGATTGTCGGAAACACTGAAGCTTTCTTT
TRBV5-1	.	.	TRBJ1-2	CASNLKQGGPASSYGYTF	TGCGCCAGCAATCTAAAACAGGGAGGACCCGCGAGCTCCTATGGCTACACCTTC
TRBV9	.	.	TRBJ1-3	CASSGKSSGNTIYF	TGTGCCAGCAGCGGAAAGAGCTCTGGAAACACCATATATTTT
TRBV4-1	TRBD1	.	TRBJ2-1	CASSLIDRDHPNEQFF	TGCGCCAGCAGCCTAATCGACAGGGATCATCCCAATGAGCAGTTCTTC
TRBV4-3	TRBD2	.	TRBJ2-5	CASSQELAWAPQETQYF	TGCGCCAGCAGCCAAGAACTAGCGTGGGCCCCCCAAGAGACCCAGTACTTC
TRBV5-4	.	.	TRBJ1-1	CASSLDGTDGPEAFF	TGTGCCAGCAGCTTGGATGGGACGGACGGGCCTGAAGCTTTCTTT
TRBV14	.	.	TRBJ2-1	CASSQPDMPLDEQFF	TGTGCCAGCAGCCAACCGGACATGCCCCTCGATGAGCAGTTCTTC
TRBV27	TRBD1	.	TRBJ1-2	CASSGTGIGYTF	TGTGCCAGCAGTGGGACAGGGATTGGCTACACCTTC
TRBV7-2	TRBD2	.	TRBJ2-7	CASSLTSGATYEQYF	TGTGCCAGCAGCCTGACTAGCGGGGCAACCTACGAGCAGTACTTC
TRBV5-6	.	.	TRBJ1-6	CASSLQLRGSGSPLHF	TGTGCCAGCAGCTTGCAACTTAGGGGGTCAGGTTCACCCCTCCACTTT
TRBV9	.	.	TRBJ1-5	CASSGGGAGGPQHF	TGTGCCAGCAGCGGCGGAGGGGCCGGTGGGCCCCAGCATTTT
TRBV2	TRBD1	.	TRBJ1-5	CASSGTGGNQPQHF	TGTGCCAGCAGTGGGACAGGAGGTAATCAGCCCCAGCATTTT
TRBV9	.	.	TRBJ2-3	CASSENPGLSTDTQYF	TGTGCCAGCAGCGAAAACCCGGGACTTTCCACAGATACGCAGTATTTT
TRBV5-1	TRBD2	.	TRBJ2-3	CASRREGRDTQYF	TGCGCCAGCAGACGGGAGGGCCGCGATACGCAGTATTTT
TRBV12-5	TRBD2	.	TRBJ2-3	CASGPGTSGSADTQYF	TGTGCTAGTGGTCCCGGGACTAGCGGGAGCGCGGATACGCAGTATTTT
TRBV6-5	.	.	TRBJ1-1	CASSQPGRGAEAFF	TGTGCCAGCAGTCAGCCGGGGCGGGGAGCTGAAGCTTTCTTT
TRBV4-1	.	once	TRBJ1-2	CASSYQKGLGTNGYTF	TGCGCCAGCAGCTACCAAAAAGGATTGGGTACGAATGGCTACACCTTC
TRBV5-6	TRBD1	.	TRBJ2-5	CASSGTAKETQYF	TGTGCCAGCAGCGGGACAGCAAAAGAGACCCAGTACTTC
TRBV5-1	.	.	TRBJ1-2	CASSLDSFGYTF	TGCGCCAGCAGCCTGGACAGTTTCGGCTACACCTTC
TRBV12-3/TRBV12-4	TRBD1	.	TRBJ1-2	CASSPGTGYGYTF	TGTGCCAGCAGTCCCGGGACAGGCTATGGCTACACCTTC
TRBV7-9	.	.	TRBJ1-1	CASTSGNTEAFF	TGTGCCAGCACCAGCGGAAACACTGAAGCTTTCTTT
TRBV7-9	.	.	TRBJ1-2	CASSSTTGRGNGYTF	TGTGCCAGCAGCTCAACAACTGGCAGGGGCAATGGCTACACCTTC
TRBV19	TRBD1	once	TRBJ2-2	CASSTTGGGTGELFF	TGTGCCAGTAGTACTACAGGGGGAGGCACCGGGGAGCTGTTTTTT